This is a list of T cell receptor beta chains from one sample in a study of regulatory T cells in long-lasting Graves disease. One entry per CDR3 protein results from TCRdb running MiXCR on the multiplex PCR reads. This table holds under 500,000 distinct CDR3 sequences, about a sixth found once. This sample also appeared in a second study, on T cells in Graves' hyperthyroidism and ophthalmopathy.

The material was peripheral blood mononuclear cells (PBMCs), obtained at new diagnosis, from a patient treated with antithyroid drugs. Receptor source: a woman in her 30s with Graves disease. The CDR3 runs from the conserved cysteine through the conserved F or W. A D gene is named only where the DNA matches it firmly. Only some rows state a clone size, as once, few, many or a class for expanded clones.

CDR3aa: CAWMAPSFSGNTIYF
CDR3nt: TGTGCCTGGATGGCACCCTCTTTCTCTGGAAACACCATATATTTT
d_gene: -
abundance: many
j_gene: TRBJ1-3
v_gene: TRBV30

CDR3aa: CASSLTFNGNSPLHF
CDR3nt: TGTGCCAGCAGTCTCACCTTTAATGGAAATTCACCCCTCCACTTT
d_gene: -
abundance: -
j_gene: TRBJ1-6
v_gene: TRBV7-2

CDR3aa: CSARPRDSPYEQYF
CDR3nt: TGCAGTGCTAGGCCAAGGGACAGCCCCTACGAGCAGTACTTC
d_gene: TRBD1
abundance: many
j_gene: TRBJ2-7
v_gene: TRBV20-1

CDR3aa: CASSYSGSTGELFF
CDR3nt: TGTGCCAGCAGTTACAGCGGGAGCACCGGGGAGCTGTTTTTT
d_gene: TRBD2
abundance: -
j_gene: TRBJ2-2
v_gene: TRBV6-5

CDR3aa: CASSRDRVNEQFF
CDR3nt: TGTGCCAGCAGCCGTGACAGGGTTAATGAGCAGTTCTTC
d_gene: TRBD1
abundance: few
j_gene: TRBJ2-1
v_gene: TRBV6-2/TRBV6-3

CDR3aa: CATSDLTGARRDEQFF
CDR3nt: TGTGCCACCAGTGACCTCACAGGGGCCCGAAGGGATGAGCAGTTCTTC
d_gene: TRBD1
abundance: few
j_gene: TRBJ2-1
v_gene: TRBV24-1

CDR3aa: CASSQKGGQFGVRGEQYF
CDR3nt: TGTGCCAGCAGCCAAAAAGGCGGACAGTTTGGGGTACGGGGGGAGCAGTACTTC
d_gene: -
abundance: many
j_gene: TRBJ2-7
v_gene: TRBV14

CDR3aa: CATERPRRAYEQYF
CDR3nt: TGTGCCACCGAACGCCCCCGACGGGCCTACGAGCAGTACTTC
d_gene: -
abundance: -
j_gene: TRBJ2-7
v_gene: TRBV28

CDR3aa: CASSIQGGPSSYNEQFF
CDR3nt: TGTGCCAGTAGTATTCAGGGCGGGCCTAGCTCCTACAATGAGCAGTTCTTC
d_gene: -
abundance: few
j_gene: TRBJ2-1
v_gene: TRBV19

CDR3aa: CASSPRGASEAFF
CDR3nt: TGTGCCAGCAGTCCCAGGGGGGCGTCTGAAGCTTTCTTT
d_gene: TRBD1
abundance: many
j_gene: TRBJ1-1
v_gene: TRBV12-3/TRBV12-4

CDR3aa: CSAREDGGPYEQYF
CDR3nt: TGCAGTGCTAGAGAGGATGGCGGCCCCTACGAGCAGTACTTC
d_gene: -
abundance: many
j_gene: TRBJ2-7
v_gene: TRBV20-1

CDR3aa: CASKPGQEVNEKLFF
CDR3nt: TGTGCCAGCAAACCTGGACAGGAGGTCAATGAAAAACTGTTTTTT
d_gene: TRBD1
abundance: many
j_gene: TRBJ1-4
v_gene: TRBV12-3/TRBV12-4

CDR3aa: CASRPGAETQYF
CDR3nt: TGTGCCAGCAGGCCCGGGGCTGAGACCCAGTACTTC
d_gene: -
abundance: many
j_gene: TRBJ2-5
v_gene: TRBV2

CDR3aa: CASSLGPGQGASKNIQYF
CDR3nt: TGTGCCAGCAGTTTAGGCCCGGGACAGGGGGCGAGCAAAAACATTCAGTACTTC
d_gene: TRBD1
abundance: many
j_gene: TRBJ2-4
v_gene: TRBV12-3/TRBV12-4

CDR3aa: CSARDPLGGMQFF
CDR3nt: TGCAGTGCTAGAGATCCACTAGGGGGGATGCAGTTCTTC
d_gene: -
abundance: once
j_gene: TRBJ2-1
v_gene: TRBV20-1

CDR3aa: CASSPGQGNSGNTIYF
CDR3nt: TGTGCCAGTAGTCCCGGGCAAGGAAACTCTGGAAACACCATATATTTT
d_gene: -
abundance: -
j_gene: TRBJ1-3
v_gene: TRBV19

CDR3aa: CASSSGDRGSTYEQYF
CDR3nt: TGTGCCAGCAGCTCCGGGGACCGTGGGTCCACCTACGAGCAGTACTTC
d_gene: -
abundance: many
j_gene: TRBJ2-7
v_gene: TRBV11-2

CDR3aa: CASSYYRETQYF
CDR3nt: TGTGCCAGCAGTTACTACCGTGAGACCCAGTACTTC
d_gene: -
abundance: many
j_gene: TRBJ2-5
v_gene: TRBV6-5

CDR3aa: CASSPTGSVLYEQYF
CDR3nt: TGTGCCAGCAGTCCTACCGGGTCGGTCCTCTACGAGCAGTACTTC
d_gene: -
abundance: many
j_gene: TRBJ2-7
v_gene: TRBV9

CDR3aa: CASSPGGTGGNQPQHF
CDR3nt: TGTGCCAGCAGCCCCGGCGGGACAGGGGGGAATCAGCCCCAGCATTTT
d_gene: TRBD1
abundance: many
j_gene: TRBJ1-5
v_gene: TRBV7-2

CDR3aa: CASTAGGQETQYF
CDR3nt: TGTGCCAGCACCGCGGGGGGGCAAGAGACCCAGTACTTC
d_gene: TRBD2
abundance: many
j_gene: TRBJ2-5
v_gene: TRBV7-8

CDR3aa: CASSRDLAMQETQYF
CDR3nt: TGCGCCAGCAGTCGGGATTTAGCGATGCAAGAGACCCAGTACTTC
d_gene: -
abundance: -
j_gene: TRBJ2-5
v_gene: TRBV4-3

CDR3aa: CASSPQPPGQSYEQYF
CDR3nt: TGCGCCAGCAGCCCGCAACCTCCGGGACAAAGCTACGAGCAGTACTTC
d_gene: -
abundance: -
j_gene: TRBJ2-7
v_gene: TRBV4-1

CDR3aa: CASRGQGLFSTDTQYF
CDR3nt: TGTGCCAGCAGGGGACAGGGGCTCTTTAGCACAGATACGCAGTATTTT
d_gene: TRBD1
abundance: -
j_gene: TRBJ2-3
v_gene: TRBV11-2

CDR3aa: CASSPFGGSSPLHF
CDR3nt: TGTGCCAGCAGTCCCTTCGGGGGTAGTTCACCCCTCCACTTT
d_gene: -
abundance: -
j_gene: TRBJ1-6
v_gene: TRBV14

CDR3aa: CASTPTIGTGYTGELFF
CDR3nt: TGTGCCAGCACCCCAACGATAGGGACAGGTTACACCGGGGAGCTGTTTTTT
d_gene: TRBD1
abundance: -
j_gene: TRBJ2-2
v_gene: TRBV6-1

CDR3aa: CASSYRTGGSTEAFF
CDR3nt: TGCGCCAGCAGCTACCGGACAGGAGGGAGCACTGAAGCTTTCTTT
d_gene: TRBD1
abundance: -
j_gene: TRBJ1-1
v_gene: TRBV5-1

CDR3aa: CASRTPNQPQHF
CDR3nt: TGTGCCAGCAGGACACCGAATCAGCCCCAGCATTTT
d_gene: -
abundance: many
j_gene: TRBJ1-5
v_gene: TRBV28

CDR3aa: CASSLELQGHGYTF
CDR3nt: TGTGCCAGCAGCTTAGAGTTACAGGGGCATGGCTACACCTTC
d_gene: TRBD1
abundance: -
j_gene: TRBJ1-2
v_gene: TRBV7-2

CDR3aa: CASRGGEKLFF
CDR3nt: TGTGCCAGCCGAGGGGGTGAAAAACTGTTTTTT
d_gene: -
abundance: many
j_gene: TRBJ1-4
v_gene: TRBV28

CDR3aa: CASSFAGQPATNEKLFF
CDR3nt: TGTGCCAGCAGCTTTGCTGGGCAGCCTGCAACTAATGAAAAACTGTTTTTT
d_gene: -
abundance: many
j_gene: TRBJ1-4
v_gene: TRBV7-8

CDR3aa: CSAPGTVSTDTQYF
CDR3nt: TGCAGTGCTCCAGGGACGGTCTCCACAGATACGCAGTATTTT
d_gene: -
abundance: many
j_gene: TRBJ2-3
v_gene: TRBV20-1

CDR3aa: CASSTQGANTEAFF
CDR3nt: TGTGCCAGCAGTACGCAGGGGGCGAACACTGAAGCTTTCTTT
d_gene: TRBD1
abundance: many
j_gene: TRBJ1-1
v_gene: TRBV12-3/TRBV12-4

CDR3aa: CSVEDLGGQFWNTEAFF
CDR3nt: TGCAGCGTTGAAGATCTGGGGGGGCAGTTCTGGAACACTGAAGCTTTCTTT
d_gene: -
abundance: -
j_gene: TRBJ1-1
v_gene: TRBV29-1

CDR3aa: CASRVGGGSTTGELFF
CDR3nt: TGTGCCAGCAGGGTGGGTGGCGGATCTACCACCGGGGAGCTGTTTTTT
d_gene: -
abundance: few
j_gene: TRBJ2-2
v_gene: TRBV5-6

CDR3aa: CASSATDTNEKLFF
CDR3nt: TGTGCCAGCAGTGCGACAGACACTAATGAAAAACTGTTTTTT
d_gene: -
abundance: few
j_gene: TRBJ1-4
v_gene: TRBV6-1

CDR3aa: CSARDDKVGTEYGGYF
CDR3nt: TGCAGTGCTAGAGATGATAAGGTCGGGACCGAATACGGGGGGTATTTT
d_gene: -
abundance: many
j_gene: TRBJ2-3
v_gene: TRBV20-1

CDR3aa: CSASGLGNTEAFF
CDR3nt: TGCAGTGCTAGCGGGTTGGGGAACACTGAAGCTTTCTTT
d_gene: -
abundance: many
j_gene: TRBJ1-1
v_gene: TRBV20-1

CDR3aa: CAISPTGDQKSSYNEQFF
CDR3nt: TGTGCCATATCCCCCACAGGGGACCAGAAGAGCTCCTACAATGAGCAGTTCTTC
d_gene: TRBD1
abundance: few
j_gene: TRBJ2-1
v_gene: TRBV10-3

CDR3aa: CASSLRLAGPGRETQYF
CDR3nt: TGTGCCAGCAGCCTGAGACTAGCCGGACCGGGCCGAGAGACCCAGTACTTC
d_gene: TRBD2
abundance: many
j_gene: TRBJ2-5
v_gene: TRBV14

CDR3aa: CASSFGLRVEGSPLHF
CDR3nt: TGTGCCAGCAGTTTTGGTTTGAGGGTAGAGGGTTCACCCCTCCACTTT
d_gene: -
abundance: many
j_gene: TRBJ1-6
v_gene: TRBV27

CDR3aa: CSAEDGGGSYEQYF
CDR3nt: TGCAGTGCCGAGGACGGTGGGGGCTCCTACGAGCAGTACTTC
d_gene: -
abundance: many
j_gene: TRBJ2-7
v_gene: TRBV20-1

CDR3aa: CASSPQKGNTEAFF
CDR3nt: TGTGCCAGCAGCCCTCAGAAGGGCAACACTGAAGCTTTCTTT
d_gene: -
abundance: many
j_gene: TRBJ1-1
v_gene: TRBV7-9

CDR3aa: CAWSRDRGDGYTF
CDR3nt: TGTGCCTGGAGTCGGGACAGGGGGGATGGCTACACCTTC
d_gene: TRBD1
abundance: many
j_gene: TRBJ1-2
v_gene: TRBV30

CDR3aa: CAIAPGGTKNNGEQYF
CDR3nt: TGTGCCATCGCCCCTGGGGGCACAAAAAACAATGGCGAGCAGTACTTC
d_gene: -
abundance: many
j_gene: TRBJ2-7
v_gene: TRBV10-3

CDR3aa: CASSRARTNYGYTF
CDR3nt: TGTGCCAGCTCTCGGGCGAGGACTAACTATGGCTACACCTTC
d_gene: -
abundance: -
j_gene: TRBJ1-2
v_gene: TRBV18

CDR3aa: CATRSRGSGETQYF
CDR3nt: TGTGCCACAAGATCCAGGGGATCCGGCGAGACCCAGTACTTC
d_gene: -
abundance: many
j_gene: TRBJ2-5
v_gene: TRBV28

CDR3aa: CASTPRYQRGQETQYF
CDR3nt: TGTGCCAGTACCCCAAGGTACCAGCGGGGTCAAGAGACCCAGTACTTC
d_gene: TRBD2
abundance: few
j_gene: TRBJ2-5
v_gene: TRBV19

CDR3aa: CATSDMNTEAFF
CDR3nt: TGTGCCACCAGCGACATGAACACTGAAGCTTTCTTT
d_gene: -
abundance: few
j_gene: TRBJ1-1
v_gene: TRBV24-1

CDR3aa: CASSFDRGYEQYF
CDR3nt: TGCGCCAGCAGCTTCGACAGGGGATACGAGCAGTACTTC
d_gene: TRBD1
abundance: many
j_gene: TRBJ2-7
v_gene: TRBV5-1

CDR3aa: CSVEEPSFTGELFF
CDR3nt: TGCAGCGTTGAGGAGCCGAGTTTCACCGGGGAGCTGTTTTTT
d_gene: -
abundance: few
j_gene: TRBJ2-2
v_gene: TRBV29-1

CDR3aa: CASSLQISYEQYF
CDR3nt: TGTGCCAGCAGCTTACAGATATCCTACGAGCAGTACTTC
d_gene: -
abundance: many
j_gene: TRBJ2-7
v_gene: TRBV7-9

CDR3aa: CASSTSDGTTDTQYF
CDR3nt: TGTGCCAGCAGTACTAGTGACGGGACTACAGATACGCAGTATTTT
d_gene: -
abundance: many
j_gene: TRBJ2-3
v_gene: TRBV2

CDR3aa: CASSWGGTGFDYEQYF
CDR3nt: TGTGCCAGCAGTTGGGGGGGGACAGGGTTTGATTACGAGCAGTACTTC
d_gene: TRBD1
abundance: -
j_gene: TRBJ2-7
v_gene: TRBV28

CDR3aa: CASSEGWGASRRGYTF
CDR3nt: TGTGCCAGCAGTGAAGGGTGGGGCGCCTCAAGGCGTGGCTACACCTTC
d_gene: -
abundance: many
j_gene: TRBJ1-2
v_gene: TRBV2

CDR3aa: CASSEYRDYGYTF
CDR3nt: TGTGCCAGCAGTGAGTACAGGGACTATGGCTACACCTTC
d_gene: -
abundance: -
j_gene: TRBJ1-2
v_gene: TRBV6-1

CDR3aa: CASSWDRGSETQYF
CDR3nt: TGTGCCAGCAGCTGGGACAGGGGGTCGGAGACCCAGTACTTC
d_gene: TRBD1
abundance: few
j_gene: TRBJ2-5
v_gene: TRBV5-4

CDR3aa: CASTRTGSNYGYTF
CDR3nt: TGTGCCAGCACCCGGACAGGATCCAACTATGGCTACACCTTC
d_gene: TRBD1
abundance: -
j_gene: TRBJ1-2
v_gene: TRBV5-8

CDR3aa: CSAPGDRGNNEQFF
CDR3nt: TGCAGTGCCCCGGGGGACAGGGGTAACAATGAGCAGTTCTTC
d_gene: TRBD1
abundance: many
j_gene: TRBJ2-1
v_gene: TRBV20-1